This T cell receptor (beta chain) was captured in a study of blood T cell repertoires in COVID-19. Assay: immunoSEQ multiplex PCR; the TCRdb copy retains only in-frame clones and omits some. This sample has hundreds of thousands of clones, with 85% to 90% found just once. CDR1 is SGDLS, CDR2 YYNGEE, per germline. CDR3 length: 15 amino acids. V was clipped by 0 bases and J by 7 bases; unmatched bases: 1. The sequence derives from a man between 35 and 55 years old who had recovered from COVID-19. The sequencing input was PBMCs or T cells enriched from blood (not recorded which). The chain joins TRBV9 to TRBJ2-1, with TRBD2 matching over 13 bases. The CDR3 here is CASSVGTSGRNEQFF. CDR3 coding DNA: TGTGCCAGCAGCGTAGGGACTAGCGGGAGAAATGAGCAGTTCTTC.